This T cell receptor (beta chain) was captured by sequencing in a study of blood T cell repertoires in COVID-19. Allocation to cohorts depended on clinical history reported by the participants. Germline CDR1 LGHNA, CDR2 YSLEER. V gave up 1 base and J gave up 5 bases; unmatched junction bases: 8. The CDR3 sequence is 17 residues long. Per the original data handling: Reference gene primer amplification gave nucleated cell count estimates. Some clones are missing from TCRdb's copy, which holds only in-frame ones; the method was immunoSEQ multiplex PCR. V and J calls and clone size are as listed in that table; D and trimming were resolved from the DNA. The data show a few hundred thousand clones, about nine tenths seen once.

This clonotype was sampled from a woman aged 40 to 50 who had recovered from COVID-19. The source material was PBMCs or T cells enriched from blood (not recorded which). The chain uses TRBV4-3 and TRBJ2-4; 10 positions agree with TRBD2. CDR3 amino acids: CASSQAQAGGPQNIQYF. For the CDR3, the DNA is TGCGCCAGCAGCCAAGCACAAGCGGGGGGGCCGCAAAACATTCAGTACTTC.